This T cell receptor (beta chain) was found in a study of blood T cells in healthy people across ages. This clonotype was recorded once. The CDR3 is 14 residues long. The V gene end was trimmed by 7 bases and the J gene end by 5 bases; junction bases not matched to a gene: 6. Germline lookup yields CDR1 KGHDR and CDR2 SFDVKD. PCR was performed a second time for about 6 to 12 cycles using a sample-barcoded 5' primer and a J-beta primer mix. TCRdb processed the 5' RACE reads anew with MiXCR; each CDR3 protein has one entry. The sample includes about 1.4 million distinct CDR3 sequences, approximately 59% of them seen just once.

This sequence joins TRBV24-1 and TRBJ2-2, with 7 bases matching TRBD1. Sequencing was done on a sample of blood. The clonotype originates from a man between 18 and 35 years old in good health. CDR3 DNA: TGTGCCACCAGCGGGGACAGTGGAACCGGGGAGCTGTTTTTT. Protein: CATSGDSGTGELFF.